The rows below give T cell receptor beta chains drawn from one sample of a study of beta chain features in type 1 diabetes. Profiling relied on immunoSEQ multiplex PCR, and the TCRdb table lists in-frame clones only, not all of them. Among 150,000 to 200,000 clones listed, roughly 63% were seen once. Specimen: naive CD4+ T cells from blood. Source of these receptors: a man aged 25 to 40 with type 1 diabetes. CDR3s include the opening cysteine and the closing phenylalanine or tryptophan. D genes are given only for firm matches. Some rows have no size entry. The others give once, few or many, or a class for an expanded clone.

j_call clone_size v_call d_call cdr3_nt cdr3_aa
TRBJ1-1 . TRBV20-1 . TGCAGTGCAGAACACACTGAAGCTTTCTTT CSAEHTEAFF
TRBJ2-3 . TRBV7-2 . TGTGCCAGCAGTCCCCGGGGCGGATCTAGCACAGATACGCAGTATTTT CASSPRGGSSTDTQYF
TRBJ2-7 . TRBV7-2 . TGTGCCAGCAGCTTAAGGAGGGCAGGGTCCTACGAGCAGTACTTC CASSLRRAGSYEQYF
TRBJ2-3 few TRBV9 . TGTGCCAGCGCCAAGAGTGATACGCAGTATTTT CASAKSDTQYF
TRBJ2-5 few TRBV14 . TGTGCCAGCAGCCTTACTAGGACGAGGGGGACCCAGTACTTC CASSLTRTRGTQYF
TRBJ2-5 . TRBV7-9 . TGTGCCAGCAGCTTATTGGCGGGAGAGACCCAGTACTTC CASSLLAGETQYF
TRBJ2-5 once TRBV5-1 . TGCGCCAGCGGCCATCAAGAGACCCAGTACTTC CASGHQETQYF
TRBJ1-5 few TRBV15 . TGTGCCACCAGCAGAGATATGGGCAGCGGCAATCAGCCCCAGCATTTT CATSRDMGSGNQPQHF
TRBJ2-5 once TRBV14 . TGTGCCAGCAGCCAAGAGAGGGGATTGGAGACCCAGTACTTC CASSQERGLETQYF
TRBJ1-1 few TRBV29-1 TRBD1 TGCAGCGTCGCCGGGACAGAGAACACTGAAGCTTTCTTT CSVAGTENTEAFF
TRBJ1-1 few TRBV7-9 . TGTGCCAGCAGCCTACAACGCGACTCTGAAGCTTTCTTT CASSLQRDSEAFF